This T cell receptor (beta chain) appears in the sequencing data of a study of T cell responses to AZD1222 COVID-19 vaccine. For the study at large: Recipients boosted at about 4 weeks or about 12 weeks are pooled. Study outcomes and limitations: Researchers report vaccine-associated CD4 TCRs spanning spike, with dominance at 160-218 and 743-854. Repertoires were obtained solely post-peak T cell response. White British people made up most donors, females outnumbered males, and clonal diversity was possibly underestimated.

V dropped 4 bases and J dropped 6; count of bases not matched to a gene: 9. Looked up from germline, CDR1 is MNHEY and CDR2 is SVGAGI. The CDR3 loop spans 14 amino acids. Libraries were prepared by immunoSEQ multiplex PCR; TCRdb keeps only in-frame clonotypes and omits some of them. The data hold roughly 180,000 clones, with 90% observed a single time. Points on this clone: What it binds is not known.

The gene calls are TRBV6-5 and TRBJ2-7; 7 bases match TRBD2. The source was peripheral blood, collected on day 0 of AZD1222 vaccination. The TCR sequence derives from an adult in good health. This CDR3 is CASSLDTGGGEQYF. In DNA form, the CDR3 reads TGTGCCAGCAGTTTGGACACTGGGGGGGGCGAGCAGTACTTC.